These 17 T cell receptor beta chains came from one sample sequenced in a study of blood T cell repertoires in COVID-19. Some clones are missing from TCRdb's copy, which holds only in-frame ones; the method was immunoSEQ multiplex PCR. The sample carries over 150,000 clones, around 84% recorded once. Specimen: peripheral blood. Receptors originate from a man aged 50 to 59 with active or convalescent COVID-19.

The genes are TRBV9 and TRBJ2-2; 7 bases align to TRBD2. This CDR3 is built from 16 residues. Per germline, CDR1 SGDLS and CDR2 YYNGEE. V was clipped by 4 bases and J by 3 bases; unmatched bases: 9. CDR3 residues: CASSPLGGEDTGELFF. DNA for the CDR3: TGTGCCAGCAGCCCCTTGGGGGGGGAAGACACCGGGGAGCTGTTTTTT.

The genes are TRBV19 and TRBJ2-7; D perhaps matches TRBD1 (5 bases). The CDR3 has 15 amino acids. Trimming removed 1 base at V and 5 bases at J, with 15 bases between. Germline CDR1 reads LNHDA; CDR2 reads SQIVND (reference sequence). CDR3 DNA: TGTGCCAGTAGTATAGTTGGGCAGGGTTTCAACGAGCAGTACTTC. Translated: CASSIVGQGFNEQYF.

The rearrangement links TRBV19 to TRBJ1-5; the D is unclear. Deletions cut 0 bases from V and 9 bases from J, with 9 bases between. The CDR3 is made up of 13 amino acids. Germline CDR1 is LNHDA and CDR2 is SQIVND (reference sequence). The CDR3 nucleotides read TGTGCCAGTAGTATAGAACAGCTTCGGCCCCAGCATTTT. This codes for CASSIEQLRPQHF.

The genes are TRBV5-1 and TRBJ1-1; D gene unclear. CDR1 is SGHRS, CDR2 YFSETQ, per germline. The CDR3 runs to 12 residues. V lost 5 bases and J 2 bases, leaving 7 bases between the germline ends. CDR3 sequence reads: CASSRDNTEAFF. As DNA, the CDR3 is TGCGCCAGCAGTCGGGATAACACTGAAGCTTTCTTT.

The chain carries TRBV29-1 and TRBJ2-2; D is uncertain. The CDR3 covers 15 residues. V gave up 5 bases and J gave up 0 bases, with 13 bases separating them. CDR1 is SQVTM, CDR2 ANQGSEA, per germline. The CDR3: CSVTSGSTNTGELFF. The CDR3 nucleotides are TGCAGCGTTACCTCCGGTTCCACGAACACCGGGGAGCTGTTTTTT.

V is TRBV7-2 and J is TRBJ1-1; 10 bases line up with TRBD1. The V and J ends lost 4 bases and 4 bases, in that order; junction bases with no gene match: 6. Germline loops: CDR1 SGHTA, CDR2 FQGNSA. The CDR3 consists of 15 residues. The CDR3 DNA reads as TGTGCCAGCAGCTCCCGACAGGGGGCCCTCACTGAAGCTTTCTTT. Translation gives CASSSRQGALTEAFF.

This clone was counted only a few times. Other DNA variants within this sample encode the same CDR3. The chain recombines TRBV9 with TRBJ2-7; 8 positions agree with TRBD2. This CDR3 has 15 amino acids. Germline CDR1 reads SGDLS; CDR2 reads YYNGEE. Trimming at V came to 0 bases and at J to 1 base, leaving 3 bases not matched to a gene. The CDR3 reads CASSVEASGSYEQYF. The CDR3 DNA follows: TGTGCCAGCAGCGTAGAGGCTAGCGGGTCCTACGAGCAGTACTTC.

The J gene is TRBJ1-2, the V gene TRBV12-2; the table's D gene call, TRBD1, was not cross checked with the DNA. TRBV12-2 is marked as a pseudogene. There are 14 residues in the CDR3. CDR3 in amino acids: CASRTQDRVCGYTF. The CDR3 DNA reads as TGTGCAAGTCGCACCCAAGACAGGGTCTGCGGCTACACCTTC.

The V gene is TRBV12-2, the J gene TRBJ2-3; the table assigns TRBD2, which was not confirmed against the DNA. TRBV12-2 is a known pseudogene. This CDR3 is 19 amino acids long. This CDR3 is CASRLAPTYRLDRTDTQYF. The CDR3 DNA sequence: TGTGCAAGTCGCTTAGCCCCGACATATAGACTAGACCGCACAGATACGCAGTATTTT.

The chain employs TRBV28 and TRBJ2-7, with 7 positions matching TRBD2. Germline loops: CDR1 MDHEN, CDR2 SYDVKM. The CDR3 covers 13 residues. V shed 6 bases and J 2 bases; nucleotides not matched to a gene: 4. The CDR3 DNA reads TGTGCCAGCAGCCACAGCGGGACCTACGAGCAGTACTTC. Protein: CASSHSGTYEQYF.

The chain joins TRBV4-1 to TRBJ2-3; 9 bases map to TRBD1. V was pared by 4 bases and J by 3 bases, with 11 bases of the junction left unmatched. The CDR3 loop spans 17 amino acids. Germline lookup yields CDR1 MGHRA and CDR2 YSYEKL. In DNA form, the CDR3 reads TGCGCCAGCAGCCGGAGGCTACAGGGGGCGGGTACAGATACGCAGTATTTT. Protein: CASSRRLQGAGTDTQYF.

The CDR3 reads CASSPSADWRGYEQYF. The CDR3 nucleotides read TGTGCCAGCAGCCCCTCTGCTGACTGGCGGGGCTACGAGCAGTACTTC. V usage is TRBV5-6 and J usage is TRBJ2-7, with a weak D call TRBD2 (6 bases). This CDR3 has 16 residues. Trimming pared 4 bases from V and 3 bases from J, leaving 20 bases between. In germline, CDR1 is SGHDT, CDR2 YYEEEE.

The chain has TRBV28 and TRBJ1-2, with TRBD1 matching 8 bases. CDR3 length: 16 amino acids. Germline CDR1 and CDR2: MDHEN and SYDVKM. Germline trimming cut 6 bases from V and 7 bases from J; bases unmatched to any gene: 16. The CDR3 sequence: CASSLTQGAPLLGYTF. The DNA for the CDR3 is TGTGCCAGCAGCTTAACTCAGGGGGCGCCCCTCCTTGGCTACACCTTC.

The gene calls are TRBV5-1 and TRBJ1-1; the match to TRBD1 covers 8 bases. The CDR3 contains 14 residues. The V segment lost 3 bases and the J segment 11 bases; nucleotides outside the gene matches: 12. Germline V lookup: CDR1 SGHRS, CDR2 YFSETQ. The CDR3 here is CASSSETGGTSAFF. The CDR3 DNA is TGCGCCAGCAGCTCCGAAACAGGGGGAACATCCGCTTTCTTT.

The CDR3 protein is CATSREDRAGTEAFF. The CDR3 region has the DNA TGTGCCACCAGCAGAGAGGACAGGGCCGGCACTGAAGCTTTCTTT. V and J are TRBV15 and TRBJ1-1; 8 nucleotides line up with TRBD1. Trimming removed 0 bases from V and 4 bases from J; junction bases left unmatched: 4. The CDR3 is made up of 15 amino acids. Germline loops: CDR1 LNHNV, CDR2 YYDKDF (reference sequence).

The chain employs TRBV27 and TRBJ2-7; 7 nucleotides match TRBD1. V shed 3 bases, J shed 3 bases, and the junction held 11 bases outside the gene matches. CDR3 length equals 16 residues. Per germline, CDR1 MNHEY and CDR2 SMNVEV (reference sequence). The chain's CDR3 is CASSFLPSDRSYEQYF. CDR3 sequence (DNA): TGTGCCAGCAGTTTCCTACCGTCGGACAGGAGCTACGAGCAGTACTTC.

The chain combines TRBV11-1 with TRBJ1-1, with a possible D match to TRBD1 (5 bases). The V end lost 0 bases, the J end lost 4 bases, and 6 bases lay between the germline ends. Looked up from germline, CDR1 is SGHAT and CDR2 is FQDESV (reference sequence). The CDR3 consists of 13 residues. CDR3 in amino acids: CASSLAGGTEAFF. The CDR3 DNA reads TGTGCCAGCAGCTTAGCCGGGGGCACTGAAGCTTTCTTT.